The clone carrying this T cell receptor (beta chain) was recorded at least ten times. As yet, its antigen is unknown. The ends lost 6 bases at V and 4 bases at J; junction bases unmatched: 9. This CDR3 is 14 amino acids long. CDR1 and CDR2 from the germline V gene are DFQATT and SNEGSKA (reference sequence). TCRdb independently ran MiXCR on the 5' RACE reads; one entry per CDR3 protein. Among hundreds of thousands of distinct CDR3 sequences listed, roughly 20% were seen once. The data derive from a study of identical twins. General study findings and limits: For out-of-frame alpha sequences shared by twins, low generation probability was in excess. For zero-insertion analyses, partial confounding could come from invariant MAIT and iNKT cells.

This sample was also put to use in a study of T cells expressing NK-cell markers. That investigation notes: It was sorted CD3+CD56+NKG2C+, CD3+CD56+NKG2C- and CD3+CD56-NKG2C+ T cells that supplied the TCR beta repertoires.

The sequencing input was PBMCs. The rearrangement uses TRBV20-1 and TRBJ2-1; 7 bases agree with TRBD2. This receptor was taken from a young woman in good health. The CDR3 bases are TGCAGTGCGAGCCCTACGGGGGGATACAATGAGCAGTTCTTC. As protein: CSASPTGGYNEQFF.